This passage covers 20 T cell receptor beta chains from one sample sequenced in a study of blood T cell repertoires in COVID-19. Repertoires were generated with immunoSEQ multiplex PCR, while TCRdb's copy carries only in-frame clones and drops some. The sample records approximately 94,000 clones, 70% to 90% being singletons. Sequencing was carried out using peripheral blood. Receptors originate from a woman over 75 with active COVID-19.

The V call is TRBV4-1, the J call TRBJ2-2, with TRBD2 as a possible D gene (5 bases). V lost 5 bases and J lost 0, with 19 bases in between. In germline, CDR1 is MGHRA, CDR2 YSYEKL. This CDR3 is 18 amino acids long. CDR3 sequence reads: CASSSRVVEGTNTGELFF. CDR3 coding DNA: TGCGCCAGCAGCTCAAGGGTCGTAGAGGGCACGAACACCGGGGAGCTGTTTTTT.

The V gene is TRBV2, the J gene TRBJ1-1; 7 bases match TRBD1. This CDR3 is built from 14 residues. The trim removed 4 bases at V and 5 bases at J, leaving 7 bases unmatched. The germline CDR1 and CDR2 sequences are SNHLY and FYNNEI. The CDR3 sequence is CASSAKTGYTEAFF. As DNA, the CDR3 is TGTGCCAGCAGTGCTAAGACAGGGTATACTGAAGCTTTCTTT.

The chain recombines TRBV5-1 with TRBJ2-3; TRBD2 aligns across 9 bases. Trimming took 4 bases from V and 4 from J; bases not matched to a gene: 10. This CDR3 has 16 amino acids. The germline V gene has CDR1 SGHRS and CDR2 YFSETQ. The CDR3 loop reads CASSPVAGGVPDTQYF. The CDR3 nucleotides read TGCGCCAGCAGCCCCGTGGCGGGAGGGGTCCCAGATACGCAGTATTTT.

This chain joins TRBV28 and TRBJ1-4; 7 nucleotides match TRBD1. Trimming cost V 6 bases and J 10 bases; bases outside gene matches: 5. CDR1 is MDHEN and CDR2 is SYDVKM in the germline V gene. There are 12 residues in the CDR3. The chain's CDR3 is CASRTGFGKLFF. The CDR3 bases are TGTGCCAGCAGGACAGGGTTTGGAAAACTGTTTTTT. Full variable domain (rest looked up from reference TRBV28 and TRBJ1-4): DVKVTQSSRYLVKRTGEKVFLECVQDMDHENMFWYRQDPGLGLRLIYFSYDVKMKEKGDIPEGYSVSREKKERFSLILESASTNQTSMYLCASRTGFGKLFFGSGTQLSVL.

This clone appeared once. The chain uses TRBV18 and TRBJ1-2; TRBD1 is a possible D gene (5 bases). V lost 3 bases to trimming and J lost 5 bases, with 13 bases between them. The CDR3 loop spans 14 amino acids. Germline V gene lookup returns CDR1 KGHSH and CDR2 LQKENI. CDR3 amino acids: CASSPPGLRYGYTF. The CDR3 coding sequence is TGTGCCAGCTCACCCCCAGGGTTGCGTTATGGCTACACCTTC.

The chain has TRBV18 and TRBJ1-4, with unresolved D. The CDR3 loop spans 12 amino acids. Trimming stripped 6 bases from V and 4 bases from J, with 6 bases between. From germline, CDR1 is KGHSH and CDR2 LQKENI. The CDR3 coding sequence is TGTGCCAGCTCCCCGGTTAATGAAAAACTGTTTTTT. Encoded protein: CASSPVNEKLFF.

The rearrangement links TRBV21-1 to TRBJ2-3; the table's D call, TRBD2, has no DNA check behind it. TRBV21-1 is termed a pseudogene. CDR3 length equals 13 residues. CDR3 amino acids: CASLCESGISSYF. As DNA, the CDR3 is TGTGCCAGCCTTTGCGAGAGCGGGATATCCTCATATTTT.

The CDR3 DNA follows: TGTGCCAGCGCCCTAAACAGGATCCTCTACAATGAGCAGTTCTTC. Residues: CASALNRILYNEQFF. The chain uses TRBV16 and TRBJ2-1; possible D gene TRBD1, 5 bases. Germline CDR1 and CDR2: KGHSY and FQNENV. This CDR3 has 15 amino acids. The V end was cut by 8 bases, the J end by 3 bases, with 17 bases between.

This chain joins TRBV4-2 and TRBJ2-2, with 11 bases identical to TRBD2. This CDR3 region has 17 residues. V was pared by 1 base and J by 2 bases, with 3 bases of the junction left unmatched. The germline gives CDR1 LGHNA, CDR2 YNFKEQ. This CDR3 is CASSQVTSGRNTGELFF. The CDR3 DNA reads TGTGCCAGCAGCCAAGTCACTAGCGGGAGAAACACCGGGGAGCTGTTTTTT.

The gene calls are TRBV7-8 and TRBJ2-2; TRBD1 agrees at 8 bases. This CDR3 has 16 residues. V trimming: 1 base; J trimming: 4 bases; junction bases outside the gene matches: 5. Germline-derived CDR1 and CDR2 are SGHVS and FQNEAQ. The CDR3 loop reads CASSLVETGVTGELFF. Written as DNA, the CDR3 is TGTGCCAGCAGCTTAGTCGAGACAGGGGTCACCGGGGAGCTGTTTTTT.

The chain combines TRBV3-1 (or the pseudogene TRBV3-2) with TRBJ2-2, with 11 bases identical to TRBD2. Germline V gives CDR1 LGHDT, CDR2 YNNKEL (reference sequence). The CDR3 covers 16 residues. CDR3 DNA sequence: TGTGACCGGTGGATCCCGACTAGCGGGAAAACCGGGGAGCTGTTTTTT. Amino acid sequence: CDRWIPTSGKTGELFF.

The chain recombines TRBV10-3 with TRBJ2-1, with 9 bases fitting TRBD2. Germline V lookup: CDR1 ENHRY, CDR2 SYGVKD. There are 12 residues in the CDR3. After removal of 9 bases from V and 7 bases from J, the junction contained 4 bases not matched to a gene. This CDR3 is CAMAAGGNEQFF. For the CDR3, the DNA is TGTGCCATGGCAGCGGGAGGTAATGAGCAGTTCTTC.

This chain connects TRBV29-1 to TRBJ2-3, with 10 bases that match TRBD2. Germline V gene lookup returns CDR1 SQVTM and CDR2 ANQGSEA. This CDR3 spans 16 amino acids. The J segment lost 3 bases and the V segment lost 4 bases, leaving 10 bases of the junction unmatched. The CDR3 region is CSVGGLAGEWTDTQYF. The CDR3 DNA follows: TGCAGCGTTGGGGGCCTAGCGGGAGAGTGGACAGATACGCAGTATTTT.

The chain combines TRBV4-1 with TRBJ2-2, with D possibly matching TRBD2 (6 bases). V lost 4 bases and J 2 bases, leaving 17 bases between the germline ends. Germline V gives CDR1 MGHRA, CDR2 YSYEKL. The length of the CDR3 is 17 residues. CDR3 residues: CASSLQAGPKNTGELFF. The CDR3 DNA follows: TGCGCCAGCAGCCTGCAAGCGGGTCCTAAAAACACCGGGGAGCTGTTTTTT.

This chain connects TRBV4-2 to TRBJ2-1; the D gene is possibly TRBD2 (6 bases). CDR3 length: 17 amino acids. CDR1 and CDR2 from the germline V gene are LGHNA and YNFKEQ. Deletions cut 0 bases from V and 0 bases from J, with 12 bases between. The CDR3 DNA follows: TGTGCCAGCAGCCAAGATACACTAGCAAGCTCCTACAATGAGCAGTTCTTC. As protein: CASSQDTLASSYNEQFF.

CDR3: CASRLVWVGREEYNEQFF. DNA of the CDR3: TGTGCAAGTCGCTTAGTCTGGGTGGGTCGGGAGGAATACAATGAGCAGTTCTTC. This chain links TRBV12-2 with TRBJ2-1; the table assigns TRBD2, which was not confirmed against the DNA. TRBV12-2 is a pseudogene locus. The CDR3 covers 18 residues.

This chain joins TRBV12-2 and TRBJ2-2; the table's D call, TRBD1, has no DNA check behind it. TRBV12-2 is flagged as a pseudogene. The CDR3 has 17 residues. The CDR3 nucleotides read TGTGCAAGTCGCTTACCCCCGGGACCAGGGGAAACCGGGGAGCTGTTTTTT. Translated, it gives CASRLPPGPGETGELFF.

V gene TRBV6-7 combines with J gene TRBJ2-5; 8 nucleotides line up with TRBD1. TRBV6-7 is annotated as an ORF whose role is uncertain. Trimming at V came to 11 bases and at J to 7 bases, leaving 18 bases not matched to a gene. The CDR3 loop spans 15 amino acids. The CDR3 here is CASHWTGMALGTQYF. In DNA, the CDR3 is TGTGCCTCCCACTGGACAGGGATGGCGTTGGGGACCCAGTACTTC.

The gene calls are TRBV6-4 and TRBJ2-2; D may be TRBD1 (6 bases). The germline V gene has CDR1 MRHNA and CDR2 SNTAGT. This CDR3 has 17 residues. V was shortened by 0 bases and J by 2 bases, with 13 bases between the two germline ends. CDR3 DNA: TGTGCCAGCAGTGACTCCGAGGACAGTACTAACACCGGGGAGCTGTTTTTT. Encoded protein: CASSDSEDSTNTGELFF.

The rearrangement links TRBV6-5 to TRBJ2-5; 12 bases fit TRBD2. The CDR3 runs to 14 residues. Germline V gene sequence: CDR1 MNHEY, CDR2 SVGAGI. V lost 6 bases to trimming and J lost 5 bases; unmatched junction nucleotides: 4. The CDR3 region has the DNA TGTGCCAGCAGGAAGACTAGCGGGAGTGAGACCCAGTACTTC. Its translation is CASRKTSGSETQYF.